These 20 T cell receptor beta chains were sequenced from one sample in a study of shared clonotypes between healthy human individuals. The method was immunoSEQ multiplex PCR; TCRdb's version includes in-frame clones alone and lacks a portion of them. The sample has about 2 million clones, roughly 94% seen once; the top ten hold 0.13%. The material sequenced was naive CD4+ T cells sorted from blood. Stated subset: CD45RA+ positively selected. The source is a man aged 18-30 years in good health.

The V and J genes are TRBV5-8 and TRBJ1-2; TRBD1 is a possible D gene (5 bases). Trimming removed 0 bases at V and 2 bases at J, with 11 bases between. The CDR3 sequence is 15 residues long. Germline CDR1 reads SGHTS; CDR2 reads YDEGEE. In nucleotides, the CDR3 is TGTGCCAGCAGCTTGGGAGGGAGGACAAACTATGGCTACACCTTC. It specifies CASSLGGRTNYGYTF.

V gene TRBV2 combines with J gene TRBJ2-6, with 10 bases that match TRBD1. V was clipped by 11 bases and J by 1 base; unmatched bases: 8. In germline, CDR1 is SNHLY, CDR2 FYNNEI. This CDR3 has 16 amino acids. This CDR3 reads CAGSGTGVSGANVLTF. The CDR3 coding sequence is TGTGCCGGCTCCGGGACAGGGGTTTCTGGGGCCAACGTCCTGACTTTC.

The rearrangement joins TRBV20-1 to TRBJ2-4; D gene ambiguous. Germline assignment: CDR1 DFQATT and CDR2 SNEGSKA (reference sequence). With 3 bases removed from V and 6 bases from J, the gap between germline ends came to 6 bases. This CDR3 contains 11 residues. The CDR3, as DNA: TGCAGTGCTAGTATCCCAAACATTCAGTACTTC. Its protein is CSASIPNIQYF.

This CDR3 reads CSVSNSQETQYF. Written as DNA, the CDR3 is TGCAGCGTTTCCAACAGCCAAGAGACCCAGTACTTC. The chain uses TRBV29-1 and TRBJ2-5; no definite D call. The germline CDR1 and CDR2 sequences are SQVTM and ANQGSEA. This CDR3 spans 12 amino acids. The V and J ends lost 5 bases and 1 base respectively, with 8 bases between them.

Worth noting for this clone: It may be a read error: a sequence one base away is much more abundant. Other DNA sequences in the same sample also yield this CDR3. This sequence joins TRBV4-3 and TRBJ1-1; D ambiguous. This CDR3 is 14 amino acids long. The germline V gene encodes CDR1 LGHNA and CDR2 YSLEER. CDR3 coding DNA: TGCGCCAGCAGCCAAGACACAGCCTACACTGAAGCTTTCTTC. Encoded protein: CASSQDTAYTEAFF.

The V call is TRBV6-1, the J call TRBJ1-2; TRBD1 agrees at 7 bases. The J segment lost 7 bases and the V segment lost 0 bases, leaving 8 bases of the junction unmatched. This CDR3 spans 15 amino acids. Germline V gene lookup returns CDR1 MNHNS and CDR2 SASEGT. Here the CDR3 reads CASSEAWTGVSGYTF. The DNA of the CDR3 is TGTGCCAGCAGTGAAGCGTGGACAGGAGTTTCTGGCTACACCTTC.

This chain links TRBV9 with TRBJ2-4; D is possibly TRBD2 (6 bases). This CDR3 is built from 14 residues. V lost 2 bases, J lost 1 base, and 7 bases lay in between. Germline loops: CDR1 SGDLS, CDR2 YYNGEE. In DNA, the CDR3 is TGTGCCAGCAGCGTTAGCGGTGCCAAAAACATTCAGTACTTC. Its protein product is CASSVSGAKNIQYF.

Points on this clone: A junction end diverges from the germline sequence, so it may reflect a read error. V is TRBV7-2 and J is TRBJ2-1, with D possibly being TRBD2 (6 bases). CDR1 SGHTA and CDR2 FQGNSA come from the germline V gene. This CDR3 comprises 15 residues. The CDR3 is CASSLAVESYNEQFF. CDR3 bases: TGTGCCAGCAGTTTAGCGGTCGAGTCCTACAATGAGCAGTTCTTC.

Note on this clone: Different DNA sequences within this sample yield the same CDR3. This rearrangement joins TRBV18 to TRBJ2-5; 7 bases agree with TRBD2. The V segment lost 3 bases and the J segment 5 bases; nucleotides outside the gene matches: 3. CDR1 is KGHSH, CDR2 LQKENI, per germline. This CDR3 is built from 13 residues. The CDR3 sequence is CASSPAGGETQYF. The CDR3 DNA sequence: TGTGCCAGCTCACCCGCCGGGGGGGAGACCCAGTACTTC. The entire variable domain, with the rest obtained from reference TRBV18 and TRBJ2-5, is as follows: NAGVMQNPRHLVRRRGQEARLRCSPMKGHSHVYWYRQLPEEGLKFMVYLQKENIIDESGMPKERFSAEFPKEGPSILRIQQVVRGDSAAYFCASSPAGGETQYFGPGTRLLVL.

V and J are TRBV30 and TRBJ2-1; the match to TRBD2 covers 14 bases. The V and J ends lost 3 bases and 7 bases, in that order; junction bases with no gene match: 8. The CDR3 has 16 amino acids. Germline values: CDR1 GTSNPN, CDR2 SVGIG (reference sequence). CDR3 coding DNA: TGTGCCTGGAGCCGCGGACTAGCGGGGGGTGAGAATGAGCAGTTCTTC. Its protein is CAWSRGLAGGENEQFF.

Notes on this clone: Other DNA sequences of this sample code for an identical CDR3. The chain is built from TRBV7-2 and TRBJ1-1; a weak D match, TRBD1 (5 bases). The CDR3 runs 13 residues. Germline loops: CDR1 SGHTA, CDR2 FQGNSA. Between the trimmed V and J ends, which lost 4 bases and 1 base, there was a span of 7 bases. Written as DNA, the CDR3 is TGTGCCAGCAGCTCAACAGGGAACACTGAAGCTTTCTTT. Residues: CASSSTGNTEAFF.

The chain carries TRBV5-8 and TRBJ2-7; D may match TRBD1 or TRBD2 (6 bases each). This CDR3 contains 17 residues. Trimming cost V 4 bases and J 0 bases, with 20 bases left between them. Germline V gene sequence: CDR1 SGHTS, CDR2 YDEGEE. The CDR3 is CASSTGGQGISSYEQYF. The DNA of the CDR3 is TGTGCCAGCAGCACTGGGGGGCAGGGGATAAGCTCCTACGAGCAGTACTTC.

The V gene is TRBV7-2, the J gene TRBJ2-3; 16 nucleotides agree with TRBD2. Per the germline V gene, CDR1 is SGHTA and CDR2 is FQGNSA. The CDR3 spans 19 residues. The V and J ends lost 4 bases and 0 bases, in that order; junction bases with no gene match: 7. The CDR3 spells CASSSRGLAGGVSTDTQYF. The CDR3 nucleotides read TGTGCCAGCAGCTCTAGGGGACTAGCGGGAGGGGTTAGCACAGATACGCAGTATTTT.

CDR3 sequence reads: CASSERLAGYEQYF. CDR3 DNA sequence: TGCGCCAGCAGTGAGCGCCTAGCGGGCTACGAGCAGTACTTC. The gene calls are TRBV10-1 and TRBJ2-7, with 8 bases that match TRBD2. Trimming removed 2 bases from V and 3 bases from J; junction bases left unmatched: 3. The CDR3 loop spans 14 amino acids. The germline V gene has CDR1 WNHNN and CDR2 SYGVQD (reference sequence).

V is TRBV18 and J is TRBJ2-2, with TRBD1 identical over 7 bases. CDR1 and CDR2 from the germline V gene are KGHSH and LQKENI. Trimming took 7 bases from V and 1 from J; bases not matched to a gene: 6. CDR3 size: 15 residues. For the CDR3, the DNA is TGTGCCAGCTGCGGACAGGAGAGGAACACCGGGGAGCTGTTTTTT. It translates to CASCGQERNTGELFF.

This chain links TRBV5-4 with TRBJ1-2, with 12 bases aligning to TRBD1. Germline V gives CDR1 SGHNT, CDR2 YYREEE (reference sequence). V shed 3 bases and J 4 bases; nucleotides not matched to a gene: 4. The CDR3 runs to 15 residues. The CDR3 is CASSSGQGATYGYTF. As DNA, the CDR3 is TGTGCCAGCAGCTCGGGACAGGGGGCGACCTATGGCTACACCTTC.

This chain links TRBV7-9 with TRBJ2-3; D perhaps matches TRBD2 (5 bases). With 5 bases removed from V and 7 bases from J, the gap between germline ends came to 16 bases. Germline lookup yields CDR1 SEHNR and CDR2 FQNEAQ (reference sequence). The CDR3 length is 14 residues. CDR3 in amino acids: CASSLYVDSHTQYF. The CDR3 coding sequence is TGTGCCAGCAGCCTGTATGTGGACTCCCATACGCAGTATTTT.

The chain has TRBV27 and TRBJ2-4; maybe TRBD1 (7 bases). Trimming removed 1 base from V and 2 bases from J, with 15 bases in between. Germline CDR1 reads MNHEY; CDR2 reads SMNVEV (reference sequence). CDR3 length: 17 amino acids. CDR3 DNA: TGTGCCAGCAGTTTATTCCAGGGGGGCGAGACCAAAAACATTCAGTACTTC. Protein: CASSLFQGGETKNIQYF.

This rearrangement joins TRBV23-1 to TRBJ1-2; no clear D. TRBV23-1 falls under the ORF class, with uncertain function. V lost 0 bases and J 3 bases, leaving 17 bases between the germline ends. This CDR3 is built from 17 residues. The CDR3 sequence: CASSQSARNWEYYGYTF. CDR3 bases: TGCGCCAGCAGTCAATCCGCAAGGAATTGGGAGTACTATGGCTACACCTTC.

The chain has TRBV11-3 and TRBJ2-3; D not resolved. Germline loops: CDR1 SGHNT, CDR2 YENEEA. CDR3 length: 14 residues. Trimming cost V 2 bases and J 2 bases, with 8 bases left between them. The CDR3 spells CASSLSEPTDTQYF. The DNA for the CDR3 is TGTGCCAGCAGCTTATCGGAACCCACAGATACGCAGTATTTT.